This is a list of T cell receptor beta chains from one sample in a study of cytomegalovirus exposure and HLA in healthy donors. Clones were sequenced by immunoSEQ multiplex PCR, and TCRdb holds only the in-frame ones, with some missing. The sample comprises 150,000 to 200,000 clones, over 75% of which are singletons, and around a tenth rests with the top ten. Sequencing was performed on PBMCs. These receptors were taken from a man between 18 and 29 years old in good health and CMV-seropositive. Both conserved end residues are part of each CDR3. The D gene is left open where the match is weak. Expanded clones are given a class, and other clones once, few, many or no size at all.

NA,TRBV10-1,TRBJ1-4,NA,CASSESTGINEKLFF,TGCGCCAGCAGTGAAAGTACAGGAATAAATGAAAAACTGTTTTTT
NA,TRBV19,TRBJ2-7,TRBD2,CASSPGTSGAYEQYF,TGTGCCAGTAGTCCCGGGACTAGCGGGGCCTACGAGCAGTACTTC
NA,TRBV14,TRBJ1-4,TRBD1,CASSQRTGVAVYEKLFF,TGTGCCAGCAGCCAACGGACAGGGGTTGCTGTTTATGAAAAACTGTTTTTT
NA,TRBV5-4,TRBJ2-7,TRBD1,CASSVQGAGYEQYF,TGTGCCAGCAGCGTCCAGGGGGCGGGTTACGAGCAGTACTTC
NA,TRBV30,TRBJ1-1,NA,CAWSFTQNTEAFF,TGTGCCTGGAGTTTTACACAGAACACTGAAGCTTTCTTT
NA,TRBV4-3,TRBJ2-2,NA,CASSQFRGAGELFF,TGCGCCAGCAGCCAGTTCAGGGGTGCCGGGGAGCTGTTTTTT
NA,TRBV11-2,TRBJ2-7,TRBD2,CASSFPAGGRGTYEQYF,TGTGCCAGCAGCTTCCCAGCGGGGGGCCGGGGGACCTACGAGCAGTACTTC
NA,TRBV9,TRBJ2-3,TRBD2,CASSPGGGGDTQYF,TGTGCCAGCAGCCCCGGTGGGGGAGGGGATACGCAGTATTTT
NA,TRBV29-1,TRBJ2-7,TRBD1,CSGGQGGYEQYF,TGCAGCGGGGGACAGGGGGGCTACGAGCAGTACTTC
NA,TRBV5-1,TRBJ2-1,TRBD2,CASSFLGAGGPNEQFF,TGCGCCAGCAGCTTTCTGGGGGCGGGGGGCCCAAATGAGCAGTTCTTC
NA,TRBV27,TRBJ2-7,TRBD1,CASWTGGEQYF,TGTGCCAGCTGGACAGGGGGCGAGCAGTACTTC
NA,TRBV7-7,TRBJ2-5,TRBD2,CASSPGTSGALETQYF,TGTGCTAGCAGCCCTGGGACTAGCGGGGCCTTAGAGACCCAGTACTTC
NA,TRBV5-1,TRBJ2-5,NA,CASSLGDYPQETQYF,TGCGCCAGCAGCTTGGGTGACTACCCCCAAGAGACCCAGTACTTC
NA,TRBV21-1,TRBJ1-5,NA,CASSKVIEVMGGGSNQPQHF,TGTGCCAGCAGCAAAGTAATCGAGGTCATGGGTGGAGGGAGCAATCAGCCCCAGCATTTT
NA,TRBV6-6,TRBJ2-5,TRBD1,CASSSLKNRGEETQYF,TGTGCCAGCAGCTCCCTAAAGAACAGGGGTGAGGAGACCCAGTACTTC
NA,TRBV6-1,TRBJ1-1,NA,CASSEVSGRTEAFF,TGTGCCAGCAGTGAAGTTTCAGGGCGGACTGAAGCTTTCTTT
NA,TRBV19,TRBJ1-1,NA,CATRPPHSGTEAFF,TGTGCCACCCGACCTCCACATTCGGGGACTGAAGCTTTCTTT
NA,TRBV7-9,TRBJ2-3,NA,CASSSRGTDTQYF,TGTGCCAGCAGCTCCAGGGGCACAGATACGCAGTATTTT
NA,TRBV7-9,TRBJ1-2,TRBD1,CASTKPTGGDPGNYGYTF,TGTGCCAGCACTAAACCCACAGGGGGCGATCCTGGGAACTATGGCTACACCTTC
NA,TRBV27,TRBJ1-5,NA,CASSLSQNQPQHF,TGTGCCAGCAGTTTATCTCAGAATCAGCCCCAGCATTTT
NA,TRBV19,TRBJ1-2,NA,CASSLAAWEDYYGYTF,TGTGCCAGTAGCCTCGCGGCCTGGGAGGACTACTATGGCTACACCTTC
few,TRBV5-4,TRBJ1-6,NA,CASSSESNSPLHF,TGTGCCAGCAGCTCGGAGAGTAATTCACCCCTCCACTTT
NA,TRBV30,TRBJ1-5,NA,CAWSAGTNQPQHF,TGTGCCTGGAGTGCCGGGACTAATCAGCCCCAGCATTTT
NA,TRBV29-1,TRBJ1-1,NA,CSGGGGNTEAFF,TGCAGCGGCGGGGGGGGGAACACTGAAGCTTTCTTT
NA,TRBV5-1,TRBJ2-2,NA,CASSLYVGTGELFF,TGCGCCAGCAGCTTGTACGTCGGCACCGGGGAGCTGTTTTTT
NA,TRBV10-1,TRBJ2-3,TRBD1,CASSESGQGVDTQYF,TGCGCCAGCAGTGAGTCGGGACAGGGGGTAGATACGCAGTATTTT
NA,TRBV29-1,TRBJ2-1,TRBD2,CSVEARLAGNEQFF,TGCAGCGTTGAAGCCAGACTAGCGGGGAATGAGCAGTTCTTC
few,TRBV5-1,TRBJ2-1,TRBD2,CASSTRLAENPYNEQFF,TGCGCCAGCAGCACCCGACTAGCGGAAAATCCCTACAATGAGCAGTTCTTC
NA,TRBV7-9,TRBJ2-3,TRBD1,CASSRQGSDTQYF,TGTGCCAGCAGTAGACAGGGATCCGATACGCAGTATTTT
NA,TRBV6-5,TRBJ1-1,NA,CASSIHSNTEAFF,TGTGCCAGCAGCATTCACTCGAACACTGAAGCTTTCTTT
NA,TRBV2,TRBJ2-3,TRBD2,CASSAFRGGADTQYF,TGTGCCAGCAGTGCCTTTCGCGGGGGGGCAGATACGCAGTATTTT
NA,TRBV1,TRBJ2-3,NA,CTSIWSTTDTQYF,TGCACCAGCATATGGAGTACCACAGATACGCAGTATTTT
few,TRBV5-4,TRBJ1-2,TRBD1,CASIPGGQGANYGYTF,TGTGCCAGCATCCCGGGAGGGCAGGGGGCTAACTATGGCTACACCTTC
once,TRBV7-2,TRBJ1-3,NA,CASSLLFGQPSSGNTIYF,TGTGCCAGCAGCCTCCTTTTCGGACAGCCGAGCTCTGGAAACACCATATATTTT
few,TRBV6-5,TRBJ1-4,NA,CASSSRANEKLFF,TGTGCCAGCAGCAGCCGGGCTAATGAAAAACTGTTTTTT
NA,TRBV30,TRBJ1-4,NA,CAWSRDRLDIEKLFF,TGTGCCTGGAGCCGAGACAGGCTGGACATCGAAAAACTGTTTTTT
NA,TRBV7-5,TRBJ2-7,NA,CARSRREQTRYEQYF,TGTGCCAGAAGCAGAAGAGAACAGACCCGCTACGAGCAGTACTTC
NA,TRBV14,TRBJ2-1,TRBD2,CASSQGLATYNEQFF,TGTGCCAGCAGCCAGGGACTAGCGACTTACAATGAGCAGTTCTTC
NA,TRBV5-1,TRBJ2-5,TRBD2,CASRLGLARETQYF,TGCGCCAGCAGATTGGGACTAGCTCGGGAGACCCAGTACTTC
NA,TRBV30,TRBJ1-2,NA,CAWRPTRKTGYGYTF,TGTGCCTGGAGGCCTACTCGGAAAACAGGCTATGGCTACACCTTC
once,TRBV2,TRBJ1-5,TRBD1,CASSEDRGGQPQHF,TGTGCCAGCAGTGAAGACAGGGGGGGTCAGCCCCAGCATTTT
once,TRBV11-3,TRBJ2-1,TRBD2,CASSLGRFSGGPYNEQFF,TGTGCCAGCAGCTTGGGCAGGTTCAGCGGGGGCCCTTACAATGAGCAGTTCTTC
NA,TRBV7-2,TRBJ2-7,NA,CASSFSDYEQYF,TGTGCCAGCAGCTTTTCAGATTACGAGCAGTACTTC
NA,TRBV30,TRBJ2-1,NA,CAWRRLLGTGDNEQFF,TGTGCCTGGAGGAGACTTCTTGGGACGGGGGACAATGAGCAGTTCTTC
NA,TRBV19,TRBJ2-6,NA,CASSIVPMLSSGANVLTF,TGTGCCAGTAGTATAGTCCCAATGCTGAGCTCTGGGGCCAACGTCCTGACTTTC
NA,TRBV19,TRBJ1-3,NA,CASIISDSLPGNTIYF,TGTGCCAGTATAATCTCGGACAGCCTACCTGGAAACACCATATATTTT
NA,TRBV5-1,TRBJ1-2,NA,CASSLTDPFNYGYTF,TGCGCCAGCAGCTTGACAGACCCCTTTAACTATGGCTACACCTTC
few,TRBV5-1,TRBJ1-6,TRBD1,CASSPGTGGNSPLHF,TGCGCCAGCAGCCCCGGAACAGGGGGTAACTCACCCCTCCACTTT
NA,TRBV2,TRBJ1-3,TRBD1,CASSIGQGGVGNTIYF,TGTGCCAGCAGTATTGGACAGGGAGGGGTTGGAAACACCATATATTTT
NA,TRBV7-2,TRBJ1-5,TRBD1,CASSSGQAGTHQPQHF,TGTGCCAGCAGCTCCGGACAGGCGGGTACCCATCAGCCCCAGCATTTT
NA,TRBV6-1,TRBJ2-2,NA,CASPRQGLIGELFF,TGTGCCAGCCCACGGCAGGGTTTGATCGGGGAGCTGTTTTTT
NA,TRBV18,TRBJ1-3,TRBD1,CASSHGTGGAGNTIYF,TGTGCCAGCTCACATGGGACAGGGGGCGCCGGAAACACCATATATTTT
NA,TRBV19,TRBJ2-5,TRBD1,CASSIYGTGAPQETQYF,TGTGCCAGTAGTATATACGGGACAGGGGCACCCCAAGAGACCCAGTACTTC
NA,TRBV5-1,TRBJ2-7,NA,CASSLAGQPYEQYF,TGCGCCAGCAGCTTGGCCGGACAGCCCTACGAGCAGTACTTC
NA,TRBV6-1,TRBJ2-7,NA,CASTPTRYLREQYF,TGTGCCAGCACCCCGACTAGATATCTCCGCGAGCAGTACTTC